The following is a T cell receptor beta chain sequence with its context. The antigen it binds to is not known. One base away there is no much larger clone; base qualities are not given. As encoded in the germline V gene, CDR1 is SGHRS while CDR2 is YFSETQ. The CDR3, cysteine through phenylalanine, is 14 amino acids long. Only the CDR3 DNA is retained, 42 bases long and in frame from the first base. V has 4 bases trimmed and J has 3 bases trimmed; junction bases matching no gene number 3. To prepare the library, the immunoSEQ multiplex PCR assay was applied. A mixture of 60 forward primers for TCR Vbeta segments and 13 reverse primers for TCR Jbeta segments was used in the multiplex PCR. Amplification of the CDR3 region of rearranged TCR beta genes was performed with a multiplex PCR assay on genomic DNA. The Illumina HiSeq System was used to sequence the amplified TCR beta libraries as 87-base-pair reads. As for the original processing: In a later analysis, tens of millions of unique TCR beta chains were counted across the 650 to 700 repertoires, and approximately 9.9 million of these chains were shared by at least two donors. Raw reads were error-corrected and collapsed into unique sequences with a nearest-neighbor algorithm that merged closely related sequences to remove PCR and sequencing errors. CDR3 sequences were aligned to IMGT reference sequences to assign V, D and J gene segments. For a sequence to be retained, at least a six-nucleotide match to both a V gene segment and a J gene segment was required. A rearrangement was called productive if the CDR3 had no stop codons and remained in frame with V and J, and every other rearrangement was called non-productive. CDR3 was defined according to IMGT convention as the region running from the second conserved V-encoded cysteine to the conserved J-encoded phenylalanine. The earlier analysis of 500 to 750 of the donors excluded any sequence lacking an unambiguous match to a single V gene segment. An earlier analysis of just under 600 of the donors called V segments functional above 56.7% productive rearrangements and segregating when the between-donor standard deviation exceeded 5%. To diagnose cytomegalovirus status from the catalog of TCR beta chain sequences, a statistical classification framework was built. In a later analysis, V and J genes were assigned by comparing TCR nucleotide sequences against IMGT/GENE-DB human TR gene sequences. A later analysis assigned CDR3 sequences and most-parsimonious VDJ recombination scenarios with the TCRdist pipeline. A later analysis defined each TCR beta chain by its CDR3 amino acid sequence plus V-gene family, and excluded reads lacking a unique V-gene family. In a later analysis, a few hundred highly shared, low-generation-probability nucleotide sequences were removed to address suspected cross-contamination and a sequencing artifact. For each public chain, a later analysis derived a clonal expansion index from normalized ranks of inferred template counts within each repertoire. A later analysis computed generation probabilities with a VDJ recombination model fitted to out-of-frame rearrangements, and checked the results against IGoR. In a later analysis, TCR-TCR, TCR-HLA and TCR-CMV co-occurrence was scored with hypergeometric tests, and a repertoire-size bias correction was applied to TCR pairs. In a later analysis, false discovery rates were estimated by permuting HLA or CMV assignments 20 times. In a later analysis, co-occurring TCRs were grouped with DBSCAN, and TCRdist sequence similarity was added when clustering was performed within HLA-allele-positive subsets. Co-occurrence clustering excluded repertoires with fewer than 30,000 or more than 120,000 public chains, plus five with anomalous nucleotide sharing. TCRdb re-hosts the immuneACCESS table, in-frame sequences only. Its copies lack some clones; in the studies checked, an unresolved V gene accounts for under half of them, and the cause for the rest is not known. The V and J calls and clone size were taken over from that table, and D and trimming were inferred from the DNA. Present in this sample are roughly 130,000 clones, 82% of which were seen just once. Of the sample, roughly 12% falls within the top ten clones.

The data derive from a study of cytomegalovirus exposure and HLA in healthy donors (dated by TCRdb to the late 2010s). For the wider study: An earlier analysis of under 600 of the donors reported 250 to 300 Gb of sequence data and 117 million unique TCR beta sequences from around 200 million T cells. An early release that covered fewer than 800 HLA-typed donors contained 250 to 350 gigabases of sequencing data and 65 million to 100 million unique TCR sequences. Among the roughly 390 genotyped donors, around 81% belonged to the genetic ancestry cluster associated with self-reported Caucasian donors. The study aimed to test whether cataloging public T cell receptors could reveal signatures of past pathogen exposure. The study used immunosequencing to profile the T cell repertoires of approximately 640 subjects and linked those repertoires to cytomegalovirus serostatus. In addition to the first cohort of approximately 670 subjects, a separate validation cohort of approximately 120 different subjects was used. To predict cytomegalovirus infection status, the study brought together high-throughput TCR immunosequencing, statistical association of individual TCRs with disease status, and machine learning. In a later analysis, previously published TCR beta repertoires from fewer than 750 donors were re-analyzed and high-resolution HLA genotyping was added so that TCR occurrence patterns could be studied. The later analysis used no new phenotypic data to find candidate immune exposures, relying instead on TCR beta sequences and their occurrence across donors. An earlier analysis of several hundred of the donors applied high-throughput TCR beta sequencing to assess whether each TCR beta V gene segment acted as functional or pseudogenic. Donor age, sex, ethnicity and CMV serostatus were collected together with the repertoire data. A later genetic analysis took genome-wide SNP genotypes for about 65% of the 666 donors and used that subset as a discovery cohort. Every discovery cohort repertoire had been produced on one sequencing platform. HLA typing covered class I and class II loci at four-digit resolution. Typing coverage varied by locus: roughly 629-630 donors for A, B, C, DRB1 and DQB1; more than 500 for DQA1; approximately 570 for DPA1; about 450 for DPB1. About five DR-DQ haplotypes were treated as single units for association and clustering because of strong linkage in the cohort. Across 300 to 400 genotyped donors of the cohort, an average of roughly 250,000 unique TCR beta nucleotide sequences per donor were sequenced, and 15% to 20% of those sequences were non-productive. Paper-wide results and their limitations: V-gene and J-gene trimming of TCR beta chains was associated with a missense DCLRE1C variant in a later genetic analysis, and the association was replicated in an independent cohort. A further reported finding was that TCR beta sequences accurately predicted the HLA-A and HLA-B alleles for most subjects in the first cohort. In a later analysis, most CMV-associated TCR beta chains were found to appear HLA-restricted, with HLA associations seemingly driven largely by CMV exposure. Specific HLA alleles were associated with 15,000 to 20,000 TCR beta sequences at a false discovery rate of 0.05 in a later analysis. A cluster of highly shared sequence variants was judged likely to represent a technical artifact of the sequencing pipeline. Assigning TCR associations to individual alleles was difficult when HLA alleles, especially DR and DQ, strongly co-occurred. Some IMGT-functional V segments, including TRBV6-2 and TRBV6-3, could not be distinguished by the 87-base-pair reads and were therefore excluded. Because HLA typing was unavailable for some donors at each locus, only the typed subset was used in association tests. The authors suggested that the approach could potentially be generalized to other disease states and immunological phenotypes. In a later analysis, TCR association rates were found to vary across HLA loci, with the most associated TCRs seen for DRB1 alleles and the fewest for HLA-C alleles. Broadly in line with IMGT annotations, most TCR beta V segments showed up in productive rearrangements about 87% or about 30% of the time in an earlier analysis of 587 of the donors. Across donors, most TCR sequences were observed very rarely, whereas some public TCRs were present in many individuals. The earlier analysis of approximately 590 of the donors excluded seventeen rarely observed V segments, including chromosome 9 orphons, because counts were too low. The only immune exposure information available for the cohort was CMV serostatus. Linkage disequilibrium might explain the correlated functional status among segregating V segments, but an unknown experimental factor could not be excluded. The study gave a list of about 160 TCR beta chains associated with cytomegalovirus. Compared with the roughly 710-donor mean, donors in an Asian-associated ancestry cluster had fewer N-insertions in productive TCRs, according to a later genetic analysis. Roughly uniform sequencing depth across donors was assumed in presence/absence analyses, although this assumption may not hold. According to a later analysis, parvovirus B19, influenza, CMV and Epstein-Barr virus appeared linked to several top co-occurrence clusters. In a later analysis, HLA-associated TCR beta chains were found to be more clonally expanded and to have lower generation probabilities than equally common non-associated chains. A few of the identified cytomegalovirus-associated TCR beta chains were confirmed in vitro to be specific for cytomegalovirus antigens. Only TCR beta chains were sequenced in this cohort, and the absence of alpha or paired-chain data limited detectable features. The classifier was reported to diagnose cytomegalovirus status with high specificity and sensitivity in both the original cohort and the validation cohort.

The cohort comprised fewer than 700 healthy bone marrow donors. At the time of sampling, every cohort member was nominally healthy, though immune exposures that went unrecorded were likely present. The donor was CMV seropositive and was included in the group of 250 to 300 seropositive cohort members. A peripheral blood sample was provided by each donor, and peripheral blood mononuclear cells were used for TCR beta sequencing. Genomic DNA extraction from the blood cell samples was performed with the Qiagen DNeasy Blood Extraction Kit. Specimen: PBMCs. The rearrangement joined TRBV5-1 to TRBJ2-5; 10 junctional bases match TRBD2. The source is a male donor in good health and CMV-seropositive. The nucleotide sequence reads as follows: TGCGCCAGCAGCATCGGGACTAGCGAAGAGACCCAGTACTTC. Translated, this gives CASSIGTSEETQYF.